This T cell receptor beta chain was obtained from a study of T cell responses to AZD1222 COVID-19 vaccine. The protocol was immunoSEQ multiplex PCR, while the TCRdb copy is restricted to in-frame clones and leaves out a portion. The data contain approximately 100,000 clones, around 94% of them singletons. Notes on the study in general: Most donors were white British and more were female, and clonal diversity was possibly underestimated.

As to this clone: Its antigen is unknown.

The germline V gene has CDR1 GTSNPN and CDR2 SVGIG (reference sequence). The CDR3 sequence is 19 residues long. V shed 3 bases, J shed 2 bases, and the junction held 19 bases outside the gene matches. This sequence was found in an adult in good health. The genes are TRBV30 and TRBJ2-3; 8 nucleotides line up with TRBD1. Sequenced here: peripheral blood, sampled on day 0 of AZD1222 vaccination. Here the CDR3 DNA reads TGTGCCTGGAGCGACCCCGGGACAGGCACCTCCCTGTACACAGATACGCAGTATTTT. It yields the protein CAWSDPGTGTSLYTDTQYF.